This TCR beta chain emerged from a study of neurological immune-mediated disorders. This clonotype has ten or more counts. What it binds is not known. By 5'RACE with 10-nucleotide random UMIs, the cDNA was made. TCRdb itself ran the 5' RACE reads through MiXCR, one entry per CDR3 protein. The data contain fewer than 110,000 distinct CDR3 sequences, less than 14% of them singletons. The time point here: longitudinal time-point 3. The unsorted libraries were prepared from 2 million PBMCs (stored at -80 C). This CDR3 is 13 amino acids long. The V end lost 4 bases, the J end lost 5 bases, and 9 bases lay between the germline ends. The V gene's germline CDR1 is SGHRS and CDR2 YFSETQ. Study conclusions and caveats: Expanded clones shared no identical CDR3 amino acid sequences across subjects, which suggested private TCR-beta repertoires in all groups.

Sequencing was carried out using PBMCs. The receptor was isolated from a female donor with HTLV-1-associated myelopathy (HAM/TSP). This chain joins TRBV5-1 and TRBJ2-2, with D hard to call. The CDR3 bases are TGCGCCAGCAGCGGAATGGGAACCGGGGAGCTGTTTTTT. It translates to CASSGMGTGELFF.